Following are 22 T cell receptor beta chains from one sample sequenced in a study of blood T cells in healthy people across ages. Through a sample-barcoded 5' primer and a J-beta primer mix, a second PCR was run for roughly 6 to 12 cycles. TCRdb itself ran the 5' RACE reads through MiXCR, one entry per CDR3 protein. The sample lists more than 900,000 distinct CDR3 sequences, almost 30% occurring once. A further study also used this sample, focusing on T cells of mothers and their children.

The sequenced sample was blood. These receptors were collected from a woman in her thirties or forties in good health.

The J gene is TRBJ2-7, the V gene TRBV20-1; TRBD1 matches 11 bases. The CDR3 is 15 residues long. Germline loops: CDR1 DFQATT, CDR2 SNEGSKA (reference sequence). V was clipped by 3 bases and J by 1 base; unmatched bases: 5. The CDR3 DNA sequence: TGCAGTGCTAGTCTGGGACAGGGGGGATCCTACGAGCAGTACTTC. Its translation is CSASLGQGGSYEQYF.

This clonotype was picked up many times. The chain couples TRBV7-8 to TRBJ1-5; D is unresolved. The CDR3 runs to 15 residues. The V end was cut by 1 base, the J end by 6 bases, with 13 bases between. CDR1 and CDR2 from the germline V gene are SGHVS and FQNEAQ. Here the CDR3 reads CASSLELGKGQPQHF. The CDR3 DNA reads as TGTGCCAGCAGCTTAGAGTTAGGGAAGGGTCAGCCCCAGCATTTT.

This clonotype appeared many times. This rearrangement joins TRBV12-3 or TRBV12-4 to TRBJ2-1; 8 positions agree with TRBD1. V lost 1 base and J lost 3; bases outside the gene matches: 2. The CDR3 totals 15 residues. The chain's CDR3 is CASSLDRGNYNEQFF. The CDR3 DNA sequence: TGTGCCAGCAGTTTAGACAGGGGGAACTACAATGAGCAGTTCTTC.

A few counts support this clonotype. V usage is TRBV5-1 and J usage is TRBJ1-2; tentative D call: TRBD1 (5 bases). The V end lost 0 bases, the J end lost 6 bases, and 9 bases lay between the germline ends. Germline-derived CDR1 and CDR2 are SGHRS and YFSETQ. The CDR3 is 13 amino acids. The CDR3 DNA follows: TGCGCCAGCAGCTTGGGACAGTTTGATGGCTACACCTTC. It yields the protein CASSLGQFDGYTF.

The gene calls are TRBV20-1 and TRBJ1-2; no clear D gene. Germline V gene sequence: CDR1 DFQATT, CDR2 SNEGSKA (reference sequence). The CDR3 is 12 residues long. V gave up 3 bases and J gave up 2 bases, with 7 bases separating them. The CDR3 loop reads CSASTSNYGYTF. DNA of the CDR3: TGCAGTGCTAGTACTTCCAACTATGGCTACACCTTC.

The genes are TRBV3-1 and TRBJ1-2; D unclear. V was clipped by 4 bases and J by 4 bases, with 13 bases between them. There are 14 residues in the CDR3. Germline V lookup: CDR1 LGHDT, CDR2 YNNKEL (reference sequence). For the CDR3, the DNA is TGTGCCAGCAGCCCCTCTGAGAACTCCTATGGCTACACCTTC. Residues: CASSPSENSYGYTF.

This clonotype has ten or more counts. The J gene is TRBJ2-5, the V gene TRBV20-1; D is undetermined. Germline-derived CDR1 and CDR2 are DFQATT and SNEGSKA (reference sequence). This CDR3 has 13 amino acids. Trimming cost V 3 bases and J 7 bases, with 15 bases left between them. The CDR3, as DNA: TGCAGTGCTAGTATAGAGGCTTATGTGACCCAGTACTTC. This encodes CSASIEAYVTQYF.

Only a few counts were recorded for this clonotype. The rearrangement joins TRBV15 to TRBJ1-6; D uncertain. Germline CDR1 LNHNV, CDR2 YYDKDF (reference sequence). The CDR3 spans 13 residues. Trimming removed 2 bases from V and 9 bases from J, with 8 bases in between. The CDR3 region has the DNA TGTGCCACCAGCAGACCACCGAGTTCACCCCTCCACTTT. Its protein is CATSRPPSSPLHF.

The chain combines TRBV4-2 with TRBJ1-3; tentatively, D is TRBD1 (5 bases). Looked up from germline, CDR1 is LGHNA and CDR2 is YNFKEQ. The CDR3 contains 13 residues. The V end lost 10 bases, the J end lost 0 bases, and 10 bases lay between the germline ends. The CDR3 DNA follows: TGTGCCAACAGGTTAAGCTCTGGAAACACCATATATTTT. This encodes CANRLSSGNTIYF.

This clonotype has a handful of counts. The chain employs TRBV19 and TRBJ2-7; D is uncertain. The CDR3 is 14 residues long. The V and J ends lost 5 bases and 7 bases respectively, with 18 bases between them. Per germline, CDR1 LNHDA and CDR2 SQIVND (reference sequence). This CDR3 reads CASSLPTVPGEQYF. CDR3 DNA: TGTGCCAGTAGTCTTCCGACCGTACCCGGGGAGCAGTACTTC. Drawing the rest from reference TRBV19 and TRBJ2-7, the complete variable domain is DGGITQSPKYLFRKEGQNVTLSCEQNLNHDAMYWYRQDPGQGLRLIYYSQIVNDFQKGDIAEGYSVSREKKESFPLTVTSAQKNPTAFYLCASSLPTVPGEQYFGPGTRLTVT.

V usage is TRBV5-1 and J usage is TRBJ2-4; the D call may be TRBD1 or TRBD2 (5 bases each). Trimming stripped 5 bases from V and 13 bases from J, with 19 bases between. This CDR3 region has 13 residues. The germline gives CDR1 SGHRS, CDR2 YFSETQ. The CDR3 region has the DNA TGCGCCAGCAGTCCGGACGGTATGGGGGAGCAGTACTTC. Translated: CASSPDGMGEQYF.

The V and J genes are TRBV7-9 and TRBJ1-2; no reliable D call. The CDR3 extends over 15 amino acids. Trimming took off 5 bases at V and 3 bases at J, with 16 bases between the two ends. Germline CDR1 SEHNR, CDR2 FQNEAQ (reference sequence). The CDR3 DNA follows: TGTGCCAGCAGCCCGTCGGAGGGTCGTTACTATGGCTACACCTTC. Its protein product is CASSPSEGRYYGYTF. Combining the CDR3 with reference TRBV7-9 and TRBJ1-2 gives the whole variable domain DTGVSQNPRHKITKRGQNVTFRCDPISEHNRLYWYRQTLGQGPEFLTYFQNEAQLEKSRLLSDRFSAERPKGSFSTLEIQRTEQGDSAMYLCASSPSEGRYYGYTFGSGTRLTVV.

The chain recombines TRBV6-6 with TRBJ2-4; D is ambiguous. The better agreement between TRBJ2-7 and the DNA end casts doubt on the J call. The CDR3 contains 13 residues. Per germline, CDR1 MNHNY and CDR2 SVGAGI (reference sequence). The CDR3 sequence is CASSRHRAYEQYF. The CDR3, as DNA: TGTGCCAGCAGTCGACATAGGGCCTACGAGCAGTACTTC.

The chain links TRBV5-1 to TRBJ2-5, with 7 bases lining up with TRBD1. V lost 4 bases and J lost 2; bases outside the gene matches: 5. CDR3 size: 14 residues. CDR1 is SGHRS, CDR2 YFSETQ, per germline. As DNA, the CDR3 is TGCGCCAGCAGCCCCACCAGGGGGCAAGAGACCCAGTACTTC. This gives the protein CASSPTRGQETQYF.

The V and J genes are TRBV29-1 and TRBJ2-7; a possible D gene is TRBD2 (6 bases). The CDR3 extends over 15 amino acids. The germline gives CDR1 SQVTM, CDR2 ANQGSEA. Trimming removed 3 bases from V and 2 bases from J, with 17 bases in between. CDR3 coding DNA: TGCAGCGTTGACACGGGGACGGGAGTAGCCTACGAGCAGTACTTC. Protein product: CSVDTGTGVAYEQYF.

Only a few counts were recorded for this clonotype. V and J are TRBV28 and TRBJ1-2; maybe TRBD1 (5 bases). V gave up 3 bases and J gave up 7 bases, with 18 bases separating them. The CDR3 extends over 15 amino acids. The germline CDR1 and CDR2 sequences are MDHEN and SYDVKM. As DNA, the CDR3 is TGTGCCAGCAGTTTGGGGGGGTCGGCTGGAGGTGGCTACACCTTC. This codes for CASSLGGSAGGGYTF.

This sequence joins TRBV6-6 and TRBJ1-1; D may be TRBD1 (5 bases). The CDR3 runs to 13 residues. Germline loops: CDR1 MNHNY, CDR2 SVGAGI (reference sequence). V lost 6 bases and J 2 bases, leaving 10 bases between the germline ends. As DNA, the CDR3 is TGTGCCAGCAGGAAGACAGTTAACACTGAAGCTTTCTTT. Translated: CASRKTVNTEAFF.

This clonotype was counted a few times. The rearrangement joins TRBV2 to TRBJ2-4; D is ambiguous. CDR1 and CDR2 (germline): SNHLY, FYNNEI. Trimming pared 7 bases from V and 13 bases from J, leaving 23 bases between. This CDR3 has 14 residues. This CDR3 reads CASMAAPSYNEQYF. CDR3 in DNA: TGTGCCAGCATGGCGGCCCCCTCCTACAATGAGCAGTACTTC.

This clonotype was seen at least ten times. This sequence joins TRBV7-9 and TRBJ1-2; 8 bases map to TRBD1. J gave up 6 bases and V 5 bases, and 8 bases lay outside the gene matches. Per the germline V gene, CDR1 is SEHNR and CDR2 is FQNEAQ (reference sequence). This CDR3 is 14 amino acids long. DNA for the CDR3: TGTGCCAGCAGCCCGTGGGGACAGGCGGATGGCTACACCTTC. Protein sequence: CASSPWGQADGYTF.

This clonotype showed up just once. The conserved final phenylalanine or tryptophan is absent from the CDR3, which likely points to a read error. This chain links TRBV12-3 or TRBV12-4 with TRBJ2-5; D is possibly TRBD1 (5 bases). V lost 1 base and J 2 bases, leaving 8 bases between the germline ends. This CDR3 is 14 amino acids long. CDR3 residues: CASSLGQLQETQYL. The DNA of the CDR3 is TGTGCCAGCAGTTTAGGACAGTTACAAGAGACCCAGTACTTG.

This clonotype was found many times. CDR3 bases: TGTGCCAGCAGCCGTAAAGCGTCTGGGGCCAACGTCCTGACTTTC. Translated: CASSRKASGANVLTF. The rearrangement links TRBV3-1 to TRBJ2-6; no firm D call. Deletions cut 4 bases from V and 1 base from J, with 8 bases between. Germline CDR1 and CDR2: LGHDT and YNNKEL (reference sequence). The CDR3 totals 15 residues.

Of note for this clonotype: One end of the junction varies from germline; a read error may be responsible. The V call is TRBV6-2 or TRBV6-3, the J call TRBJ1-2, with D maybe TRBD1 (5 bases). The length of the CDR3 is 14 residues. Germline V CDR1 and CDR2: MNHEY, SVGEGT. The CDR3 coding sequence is TGTGCCAGCGGTTACTCCGACAGCTCCTATGGCTACACCTTC. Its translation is CASGYSDSSYGYTF.